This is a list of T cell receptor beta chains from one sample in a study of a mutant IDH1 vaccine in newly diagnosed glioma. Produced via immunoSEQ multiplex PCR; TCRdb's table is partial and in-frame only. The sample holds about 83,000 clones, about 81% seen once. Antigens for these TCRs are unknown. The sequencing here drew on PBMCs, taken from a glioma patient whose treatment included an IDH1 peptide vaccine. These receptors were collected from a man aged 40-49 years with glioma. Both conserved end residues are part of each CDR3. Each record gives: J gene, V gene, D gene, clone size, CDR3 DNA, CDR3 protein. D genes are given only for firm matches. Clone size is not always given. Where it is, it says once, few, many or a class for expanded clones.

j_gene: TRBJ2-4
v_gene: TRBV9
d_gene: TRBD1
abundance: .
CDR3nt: TGTGCCAGCAGCCTAAATATAGGGACAGGGCGGAACATTCAGTACTTC
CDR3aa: CASSLNIGTGRNIQYF

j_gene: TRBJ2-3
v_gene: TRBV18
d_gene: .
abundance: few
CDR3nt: TGTGCCAGCTCACCACGGGACACAGATACGCAGTATTTT
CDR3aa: CASSPRDTDTQYF

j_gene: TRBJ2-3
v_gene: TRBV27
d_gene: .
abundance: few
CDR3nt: TGTGCCAGCAGTTTTATTTCAGATACGCAGTATTTT
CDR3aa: CASSFISDTQYF

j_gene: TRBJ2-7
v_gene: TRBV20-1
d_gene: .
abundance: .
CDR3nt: TGCAGTGCTAGCATGATTTACGAGCAGTACTTC
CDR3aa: CSASMIYEQYF

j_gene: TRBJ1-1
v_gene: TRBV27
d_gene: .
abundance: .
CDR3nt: TGTGCCAGCAGTTTTGGCAAGAACACTGAAGCTTTCTTT
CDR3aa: CASSFGKNTEAFF

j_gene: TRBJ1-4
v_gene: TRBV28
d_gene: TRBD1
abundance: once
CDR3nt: TGTGCCAGCAGCTTAACAGGGGGGGAAGAAAAACTGTTTTTT
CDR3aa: CASSLTGGEEKLFF

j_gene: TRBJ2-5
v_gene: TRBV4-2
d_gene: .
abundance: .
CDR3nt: TGTGCCAGCAGCCCTCTGACAGACTCCCAAGAGACCCAGTACTTC
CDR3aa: CASSPLTDSQETQYF

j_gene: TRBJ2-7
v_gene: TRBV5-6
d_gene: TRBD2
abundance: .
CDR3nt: TGTGCCAGCAGCCTAGGGACTAGCGGGAAGTACGAGCAGTACTTC
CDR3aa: CASSLGTSGKYEQYF

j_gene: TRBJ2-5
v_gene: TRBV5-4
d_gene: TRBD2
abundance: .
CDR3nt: TGTGCCAGCAGCTTGATGCTGCGGGGGAACGAAGAGACCCAGTACTTC
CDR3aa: CASSLMLRGNEETQYF

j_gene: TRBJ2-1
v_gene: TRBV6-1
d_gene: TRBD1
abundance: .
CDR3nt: TGTGCCAGCAGATTAAACCGGGACAGATATAATGAGCAGTTCTTC
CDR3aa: CASRLNRDRYNEQFF

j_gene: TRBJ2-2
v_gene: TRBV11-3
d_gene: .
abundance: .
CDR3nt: TGTGCCAGCAGCTTAAGAGGGGGAGACACCGGGGAGCTGTTTTTT
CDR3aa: CASSLRGGDTGELFF

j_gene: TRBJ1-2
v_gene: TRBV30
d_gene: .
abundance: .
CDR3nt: TGTGCCTGGAGTTTAGAAAGGCGAACTAACTATGGCTACACCTTC
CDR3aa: CAWSLERRTNYGYTF

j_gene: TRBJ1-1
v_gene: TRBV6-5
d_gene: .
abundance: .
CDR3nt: TGTGCCAGCAGCCGTATGAACACTGAAGCTTTCTTT
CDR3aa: CASSRMNTEAFF

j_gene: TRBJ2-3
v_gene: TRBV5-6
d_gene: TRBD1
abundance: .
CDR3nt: TGTGCCAGCAGCTCGAAGGGACAGGGGGGCACAGATACGCAGTATTTT
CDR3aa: CASSSKGQGGTDTQYF

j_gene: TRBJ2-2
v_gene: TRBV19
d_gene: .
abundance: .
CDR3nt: TGTGCCAGTAGTATTGGACAGACGAACACCGGGGAGCTGTTTTTT
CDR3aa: CASSIGQTNTGELFF

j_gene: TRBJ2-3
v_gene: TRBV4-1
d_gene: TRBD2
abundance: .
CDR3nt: TGCGCCAGCCAACTAGCGGGAGGCCCGGATAGCACAGATACGCAGTATTTT
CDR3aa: CASQLAGGPDSTDTQYF

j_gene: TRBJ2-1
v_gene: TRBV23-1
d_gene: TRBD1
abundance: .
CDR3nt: TGCGCCAGCAGCTTCTCGTGGCAGGGGGTGTACAATGAGCAGTTCTTC
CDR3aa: CASSFSWQGVYNEQFF

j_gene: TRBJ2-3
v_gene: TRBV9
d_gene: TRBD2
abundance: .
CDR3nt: TGTGCCAGCAGCGAAGCTCCACCGGGACTAGCGGGAGGGCCGAGAGATACGCAGTATTTT
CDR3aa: CASSEAPPGLAGGPRDTQYF

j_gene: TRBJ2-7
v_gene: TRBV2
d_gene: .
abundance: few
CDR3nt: TGTGCCAGCCAGTACTCCTACGAGCAGTACTTC
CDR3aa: CASQYSYEQYF

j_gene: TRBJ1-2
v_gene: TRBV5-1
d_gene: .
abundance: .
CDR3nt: TGCGCCAGCAGCTTGGTCGGAGGCCCTGGGGGCTACACCTTC
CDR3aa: CASSLVGGPGGYTF

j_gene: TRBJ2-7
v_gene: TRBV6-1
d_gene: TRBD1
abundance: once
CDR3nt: TGTGCCAGCAGTGAAGGGTTTGGGCAGGGGGCGTACGAGCAGTACTTC
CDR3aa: CASSEGFGQGAYEQYF

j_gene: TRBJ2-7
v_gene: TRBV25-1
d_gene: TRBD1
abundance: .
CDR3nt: TGTGCCAGCAGTGCCGACCGGGACAGGGCTACCTACGAGCAGTACTTC
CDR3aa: CASSADRDRATYEQYF

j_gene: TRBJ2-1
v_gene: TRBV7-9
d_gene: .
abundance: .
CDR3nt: TGTGCCAGCAGCCCCGGTTTTTGGCTAGGCTACAATGAGCAGTTCTTC
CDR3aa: CASSPGFWLGYNEQFF

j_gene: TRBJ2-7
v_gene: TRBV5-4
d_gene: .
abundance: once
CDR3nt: TGTGCCAGCAGCACGGACGGCTTCTACGAGCAGTACTTC
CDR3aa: CASSTDGFYEQYF

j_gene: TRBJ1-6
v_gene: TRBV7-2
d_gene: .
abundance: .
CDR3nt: TGTGCCAGCAGCTTAATACTCAGCGGGTTCTCACCCCTCCACTTT
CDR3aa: CASSLILSGFSPLHF

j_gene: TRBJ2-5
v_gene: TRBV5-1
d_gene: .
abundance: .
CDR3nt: TGCGCCAGCAGCTTGGTAAAGGGGAGTAAGGAGACCCAGTACTTC
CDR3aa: CASSLVKGSKETQYF

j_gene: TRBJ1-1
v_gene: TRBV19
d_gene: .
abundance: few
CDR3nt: TGTGCCAGTAGTATCGCCCCTACAGCTAAGAACACTGAAGCTTTCTTT
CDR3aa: CASSIAPTAKNTEAFF

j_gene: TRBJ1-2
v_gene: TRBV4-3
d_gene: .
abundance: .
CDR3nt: TGCGCCAGCAGCCAATCAAACAGGGCCTATGGCTACACCTTC
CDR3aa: CASSQSNRAYGYTF

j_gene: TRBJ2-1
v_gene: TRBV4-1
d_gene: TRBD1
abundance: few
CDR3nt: TGCGCCAGCAGCCAAGGACAGGGAAATGAGCAGTTCTTC
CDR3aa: CASSQGQGNEQFF

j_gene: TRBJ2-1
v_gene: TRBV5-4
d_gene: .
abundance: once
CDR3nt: TGTGCCAGCATCCCACCGGGGGGCGGGGGATCCTACAATGAGCAGTTCTTC
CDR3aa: CASIPPGGGGSYNEQFF